This TCR beta chain was documented in a study of long-term antiretroviral therapy in people with HIV. As regards this clone: Its antigen is not identified.

Trimming removed 0 bases from V and 5 bases from J, with 5 bases in between. CDR1 is MGHDK and CDR2 is SYGVNS in the germline V gene. The CDR3 consists of 12 residues. Samples were assayed with immunoSEQ v3.0 at survey level. Generated by immunoSEQ multiplex PCR, the TCRdb table keeps only in-frame clones and is missing some. Of under 30,000 clones detected, approximately 94% appear once; the ten largest clones hold 2.5% to 3.5%. Regarding the study as a whole: ART adherence was not documented, and neither viral resistance nor therapy changes had any data. The clones with expansion before ART were dominant in the repertoire at all time points.

This sequence was found in a man in his forties or fifties with HIV. Sequenced material: unsorted PBMCs, taken 7.3 to 7.5 years after starting antiretroviral therapy. The rearrangement joins TRBV25-1 to TRBJ2-7; D unresolved. The CDR3 coding sequence is TGTGCCAGCAGTGAATATTTGGACGAGCAGTACTTC. Translating it yields CASSEYLDEQYF.